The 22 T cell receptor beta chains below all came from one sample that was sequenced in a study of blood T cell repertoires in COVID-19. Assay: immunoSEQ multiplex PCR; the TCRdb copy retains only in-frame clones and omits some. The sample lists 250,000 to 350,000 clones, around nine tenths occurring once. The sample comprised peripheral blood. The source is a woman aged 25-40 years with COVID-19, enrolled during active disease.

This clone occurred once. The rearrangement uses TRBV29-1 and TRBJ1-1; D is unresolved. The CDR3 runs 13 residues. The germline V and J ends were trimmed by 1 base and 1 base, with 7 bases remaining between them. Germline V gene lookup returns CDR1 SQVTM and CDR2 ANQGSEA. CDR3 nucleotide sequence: TGCAGCGTTGAAGTGGCCCAGAACACTGAAGCTTTCTTT. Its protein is CSVEVAQNTEAFF.

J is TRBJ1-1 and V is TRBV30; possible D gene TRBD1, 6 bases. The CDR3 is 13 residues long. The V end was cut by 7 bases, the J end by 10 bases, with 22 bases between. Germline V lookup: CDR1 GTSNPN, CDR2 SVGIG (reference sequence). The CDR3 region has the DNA TGTGCCTCCTTCAGGACAGCGGGGGGCAGAGCTTTCTTT. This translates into CASFRTAGGRAFF.

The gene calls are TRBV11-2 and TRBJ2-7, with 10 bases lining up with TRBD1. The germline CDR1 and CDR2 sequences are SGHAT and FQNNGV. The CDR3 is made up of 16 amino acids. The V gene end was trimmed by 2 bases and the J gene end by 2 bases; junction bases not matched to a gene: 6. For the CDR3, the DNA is TGTGCCAGCAGCTTACGTGGGACAGGGGTCACCTACGAGCAGTACTTC. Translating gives CASSLRGTGVTYEQYF.

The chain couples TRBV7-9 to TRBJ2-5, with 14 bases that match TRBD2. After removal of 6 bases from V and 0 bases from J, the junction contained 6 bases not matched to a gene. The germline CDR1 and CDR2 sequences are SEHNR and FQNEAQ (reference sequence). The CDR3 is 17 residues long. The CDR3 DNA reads TGTGCCAGCAGGGCCGGGACTAGCGGGAGTAACCAAGAGACCCAGTACTTC. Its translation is CASRAGTSGSNQETQYF.

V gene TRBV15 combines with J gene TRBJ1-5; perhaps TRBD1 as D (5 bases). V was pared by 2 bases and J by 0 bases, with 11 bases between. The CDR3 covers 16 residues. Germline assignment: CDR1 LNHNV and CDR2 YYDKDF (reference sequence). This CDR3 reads CATSRLGLGSNQPQHF. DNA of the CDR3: TGTGCCACCAGCAGACTGGGGCTGGGTAGCAATCAGCCCCAGCATTTT.

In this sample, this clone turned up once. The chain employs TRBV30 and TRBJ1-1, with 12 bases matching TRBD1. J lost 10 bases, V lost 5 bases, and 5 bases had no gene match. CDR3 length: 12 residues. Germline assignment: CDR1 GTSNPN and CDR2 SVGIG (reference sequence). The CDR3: CAWGTGGPAAFF. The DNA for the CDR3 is TGTGCCTGGGGGACAGGGGGCCCGGCAGCTTTCTTT.

For the CDR3, the DNA is TGTGCCAGCAGCCTCGGGTTTTACTATGGCTACACCTTC. This gives the protein CASSLGFYYGYTF. The chain combines TRBV28 with TRBJ1-2; D ambiguous. Germline V gives CDR1 MDHEN, CDR2 SYDVKM. Trimming removed 6 bases from V and 3 bases from J, with 11 bases in between. CDR3 length equals 13 residues.

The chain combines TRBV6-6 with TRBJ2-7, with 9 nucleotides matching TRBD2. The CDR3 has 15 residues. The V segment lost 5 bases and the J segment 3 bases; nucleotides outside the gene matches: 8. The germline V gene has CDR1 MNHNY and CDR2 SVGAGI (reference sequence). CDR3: CASSTLAGASYEQYF. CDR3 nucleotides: TGTGCCAGCAGTACCTTAGCGGGAGCAAGCTACGAGCAGTACTTC.

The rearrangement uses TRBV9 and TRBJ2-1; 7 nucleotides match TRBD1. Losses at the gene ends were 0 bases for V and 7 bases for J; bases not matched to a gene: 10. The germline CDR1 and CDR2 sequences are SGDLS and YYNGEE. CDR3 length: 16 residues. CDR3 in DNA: TGTGCCAGCAGCGTAGGAGAGGGGGCTAGAAGGAATGAGCAGTTCTTC. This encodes CASSVGEGARRNEQFF.

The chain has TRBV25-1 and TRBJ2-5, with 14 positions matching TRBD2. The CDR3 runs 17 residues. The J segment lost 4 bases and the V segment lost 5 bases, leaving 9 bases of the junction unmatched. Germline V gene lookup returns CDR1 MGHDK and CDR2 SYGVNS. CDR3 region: CASSTGTSGSIGETQYF. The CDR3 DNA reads TGTGCCAGCAGTACGGGGACTAGCGGGAGTATAGGAGAGACCCAGTACTTC.

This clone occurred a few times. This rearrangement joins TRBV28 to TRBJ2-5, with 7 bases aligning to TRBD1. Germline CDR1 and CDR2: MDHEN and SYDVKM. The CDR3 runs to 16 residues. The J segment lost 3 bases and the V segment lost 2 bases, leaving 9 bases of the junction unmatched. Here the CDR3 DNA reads TGTGCCAGCAGTTTAGGACAGGCGCCGCCTGAAGAGACCCAGTACTTC. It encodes CASSLGQAPPEETQYF. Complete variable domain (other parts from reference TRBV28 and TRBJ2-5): DVKVTQSSRYLVKRTGEKVFLECVQDMDHENMFWYRQDPGLGLRLIYFSYDVKMKEKGDIPEGYSVSREKKERFSLILESASTNQTSMYLCASSLGQAPPEETQYFGPGTRLLVL.

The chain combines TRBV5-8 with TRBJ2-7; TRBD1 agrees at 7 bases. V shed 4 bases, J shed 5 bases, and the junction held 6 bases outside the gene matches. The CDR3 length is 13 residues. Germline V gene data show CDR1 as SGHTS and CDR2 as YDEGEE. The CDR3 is CASSERQGDEQYF. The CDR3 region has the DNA TGTGCCAGCAGCGAGCGACAGGGCGACGAGCAGTACTTC.

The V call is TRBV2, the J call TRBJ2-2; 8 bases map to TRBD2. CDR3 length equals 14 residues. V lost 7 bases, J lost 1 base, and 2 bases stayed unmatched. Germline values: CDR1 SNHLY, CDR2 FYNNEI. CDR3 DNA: TGTGCCAGCAAGGCGGGAGGGAACACCGGGGAGCTGTTTTTT. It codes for CASKAGGNTGELFF.

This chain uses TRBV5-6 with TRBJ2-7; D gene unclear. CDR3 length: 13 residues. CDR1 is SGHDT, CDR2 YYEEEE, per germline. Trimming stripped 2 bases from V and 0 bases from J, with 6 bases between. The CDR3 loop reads CASSFGNSYEQYF. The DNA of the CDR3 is TGTGCCAGCAGCTTTGGCAACTCCTACGAGCAGTACTTC.

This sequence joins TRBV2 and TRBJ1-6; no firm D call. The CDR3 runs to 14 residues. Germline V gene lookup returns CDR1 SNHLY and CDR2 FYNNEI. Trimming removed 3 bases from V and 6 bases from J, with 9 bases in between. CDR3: CASSEGSLNSPLHF. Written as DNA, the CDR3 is TGTGCCAGCAGTGAGGGCAGCCTTAATTCACCCCTCCACTTT.

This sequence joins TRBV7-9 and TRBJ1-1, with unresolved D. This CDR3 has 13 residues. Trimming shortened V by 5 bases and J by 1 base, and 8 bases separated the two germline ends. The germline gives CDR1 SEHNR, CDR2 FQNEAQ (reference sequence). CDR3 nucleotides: TGTGCCAGCAGCCCAGTCACGAACACTGAAGCTTTCTTT. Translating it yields CASSPVTNTEAFF.

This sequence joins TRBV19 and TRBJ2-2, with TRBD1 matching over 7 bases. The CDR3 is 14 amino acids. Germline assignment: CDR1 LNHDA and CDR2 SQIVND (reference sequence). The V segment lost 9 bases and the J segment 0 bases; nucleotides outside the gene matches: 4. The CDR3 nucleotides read TGTGCCAGCGACAGGGACGCGAACACCGGGGAGCTGTTTTTT. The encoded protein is CASDRDANTGELFF. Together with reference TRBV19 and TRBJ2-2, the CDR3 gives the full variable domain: DGGITQSPKYLFRKEGQNVTLSCEQNLNHDAMYWYRQDPGQGLRLIYYSQIVNDFQKGDIAEGYSVSREKKESFPLTVTSAQKNPTAFYLCASDRDANTGELFFGEGSRLTVL.

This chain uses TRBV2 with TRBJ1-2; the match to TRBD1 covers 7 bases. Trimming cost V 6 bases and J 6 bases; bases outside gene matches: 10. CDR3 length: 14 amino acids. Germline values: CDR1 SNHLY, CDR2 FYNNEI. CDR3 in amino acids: CASSVSAGGDGYTF. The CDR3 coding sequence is TGTGCCAGCAGCGTTTCAGCAGGGGGTGATGGCTACACCTTC.

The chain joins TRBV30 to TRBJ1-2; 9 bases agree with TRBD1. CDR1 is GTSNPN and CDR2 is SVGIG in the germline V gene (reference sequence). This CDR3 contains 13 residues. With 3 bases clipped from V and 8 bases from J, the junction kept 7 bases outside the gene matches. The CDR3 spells CAWRGQGGNGYTF. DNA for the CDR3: TGTGCCTGGAGGGGACAGGGAGGGAACGGCTACACCTTC. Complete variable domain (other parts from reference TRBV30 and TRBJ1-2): SQTIHQWPATLVQPVGSPLSLECTVEGTSNPNLYWYRQAAGRGLQLLFYSVGIGQISSEVPQNLSASRPQDRQFILSSKKLLLSDSGFYLCAWRGQGGNGYTFGSGTRLTVV.

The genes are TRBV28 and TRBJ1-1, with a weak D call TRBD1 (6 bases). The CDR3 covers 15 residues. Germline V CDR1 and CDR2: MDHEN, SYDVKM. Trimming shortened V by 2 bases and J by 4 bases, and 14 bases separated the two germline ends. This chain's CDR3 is CASSLTTPGATEAFF. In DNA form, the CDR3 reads TGTGCCAGCAGTTTAACTACCCCAGGGGCCACTGAAGCTTTCTTT.

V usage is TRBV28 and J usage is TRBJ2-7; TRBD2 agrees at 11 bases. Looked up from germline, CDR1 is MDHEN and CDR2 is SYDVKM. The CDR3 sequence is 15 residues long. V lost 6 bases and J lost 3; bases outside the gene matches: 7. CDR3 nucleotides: TGTGCCAGCAGGGCCGGGACTAGCGGCTACTACGAGCAGTACTTC. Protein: CASRAGTSGYYEQYF.

The chain's CDR3 is CASSFSIQGIPYGYTF. CDR3 coding DNA: TGTGCCAGCAGTTTTAGTATACAGGGGATTCCCTATGGCTACACCTTC. The chain links TRBV28 to TRBJ1-2; 7 nucleotides match TRBD1. The germline V gene encodes CDR1 MDHEN and CDR2 SYDVKM. CDR3 size: 16 residues. Trimming removed 3 bases from V and 4 bases from J; junction bases left unmatched: 11.